The present TCR beta chain was sequenced within a study of blood T cell repertoires in COVID-19. At the level of the study: Collection of acute and convalescent COVID-19 samples took place in the United States, Italy and Spain.

Original methodology: Reference gene primer amplification yielded estimated nucleated cell counts. The data were produced by immunoSEQ multiplex PCR, yet TCRdb's version contains in-frame clones alone and is incomplete. From that table come the V and J calls and clone size; the DNA was used to work out D and trimming. The sample shows roughly 240,000 clones, roughly 85% of them seen only once. The study recruited people aged about 18 to 95 years across some 23 US areas. The CDR3 totals 13 residues. V was clipped by 6 bases and J by 4 bases, with 10 bases between them. Germline CDR1 MNHEY, CDR2 SVGAGI.

Material: PBMCs or T cells enriched from blood (not recorded which). This receptor was taken from a woman in her forties or fifties with acute COVID-19. The chain employs TRBV6-5 and TRBJ1-5; D possibly corresponds to TRBD1 (5 bases). Here the CDR3 DNA reads TGTGCCAGCAGGGAGGGACCAAATCAGCCCCAGCATTTT. Translation: CASREGPNQPQHF.